The next 13 T cell receptor beta chains were all read from a single sample in a study of control samples from healthy donors and cancer patients. Clones were read by immunoSEQ multiplex PCR, and TCRdb kept only the in-frame ones, dropping some. The data contain roughly 59,000 clones, under 95% of them seen just once; the ten biggest clones take up about 1.8%. The specimen sequenced was PBMCs. The receptors here all came from a man between 35 and 55 years old with colorectal cancer.

The V gene is TRBV24-1, the J gene TRBJ2-5; the D call may be TRBD1 or TRBD2 (5 bases each). The CDR3 spans 15 residues. V was clipped by 4 bases and J by 1 base, with 12 bases between them. Germline assignment: CDR1 KGHDR and CDR2 SFDVKD. The CDR3 sequence: CATSDRDRSQETQYF. DNA for the CDR3: TGTGCCACCAGTGACCGGGACCGAAGCCAAGAGACCCAGTACTTC.

CDR3 amino acids: CASSWTSGGAQDTQYF. CDR3 bases: TGTGCCAGCAGCTGGACTAGCGGGGGGGCCCAAGATACGCAGTATTTT. The J gene is TRBJ2-3, the V gene TRBV6-2 or TRBV6-3, with 15 bases lining up with TRBD2. The J segment lost 5 bases and the V segment lost 6 bases, leaving 6 bases of the junction unmatched. CDR1 and CDR2 (germline): MNHEY, SVGEGT. The CDR3 is 16 residues long.

The chain couples TRBV29-1 to TRBJ1-4; D is perhaps TRBD1 (6 bases). Per germline, CDR1 SQVTM and CDR2 ANQGSEA. Trimming pared 5 bases from V and 0 bases from J, leaving 10 bases between. The CDR3 runs to 14 residues. Here the CDR3 DNA reads TGCAGCGTTCAGGGGACGACAACTAATGAAAAACTGTTTTTT. It yields the protein CSVQGTTTNEKLFF.

This rearrangement joins TRBV25-1 to TRBJ2-3; the D gene is possibly TRBD1 (6 bases). Germline V gene sequence: CDR1 MGHDK, CDR2 SYGVNS. Between the trimmed V and J ends, which lost 6 bases and 5 bases, there was a span of 15 bases. CDR3 length: 14 residues. Here the CDR3 DNA reads TGTGCCAGCAGGGGCTACAGGGACGAAGATACGCAGTATTTT. Residues: CASRGYRDEDTQYF.

This rearrangement joins TRBV7-2 to TRBJ1-1; D is undetermined. The CDR3 has 18 amino acids. Germline loops: CDR1 SGHTA, CDR2 FQGNSA. Deletions cut 2 bases from V and 1 base from J, with 20 bases between. In DNA, the CDR3 is TGTGCCAGCAGCTTACTAGTGGGAAGGGTTGATCGGAACACTGAAGCTTTCTTT. It codes for CASSLLVGRVDRNTEAFF.

Here the CDR3 DNA reads TGTGCCAGCAGCAAGACGAACACCGGGGAGCTGTTTTTT. Its protein is CASSKTNTGELFF. V and J are TRBV7-8 and TRBJ2-2; unclear D gene. The length of the CDR3 is 13 residues. Germline CDR1 is SGHVS and CDR2 is FQNEAQ. The V and J ends lost 5 bases and 0 bases respectively, with 4 bases between them. The full variable domain, in which reference TRBV7-8 and TRBJ2-2 provide the parts outside the CDR3, is GAGVSQSPRYKVAKRGQDVALRCDPISGHVSLFWYQQALGQGPEFLTYFQNEAQLDKSGLPSDRFFAERPEGSVSTLKIQRTQQEDSAVYLCASSKTNTGELFFGEGSRLTVL.

The V and J genes are TRBV6-2 or TRBV6-3 and TRBJ1-2; the D is unclear. The CDR3 runs 11 residues. V was clipped by 6 bases and J by 5 bases, with 7 bases between them. CDR1 MNHEY and CDR2 SVGEGT come from the germline V gene. CDR3 DNA sequence: TGTGCCAGCAGCCCTCGGTATGGCTACACCTTC. Amino acids: CASSPRYGYTF.

This chain connects TRBV7-9 to TRBJ2-6, with TRBD1 matching over 7 bases. J gave up 4 bases and V 3 bases, and 0 bases lay outside the gene matches. Germline V CDR1 and CDR2: SEHNR, FQNEAQ (reference sequence). The CDR3 loop spans 14 amino acids. The CDR3 coding sequence is TGTGCCAGCAGCTTGGGACAGGGGGCCAACGTCCTGACTTTC. It is translated as CASSLGQGANVLTF.

Comments on this clone: Other DNA sequences in this sample translate to the same CDR3. This chain uses TRBV4-1 with TRBJ1-2; 7 bases are a match to TRBD1. CDR3 size: 15 residues. Germline-derived CDR1 and CDR2 are MGHRA and YSYEKL. J gave up 2 bases and V 3 bases, and 6 bases lay outside the gene matches. This chain's CDR3 is CASSQPGQRNYGYTF. In nucleotides, the CDR3 is TGCGCCAGCAGCCAGCCGGGACAGAGAAACTATGGCTACACCTTC.

The V gene is TRBV5-1, the J gene TRBJ1-1, with 7 bases lining up with TRBD1. Germline V gives CDR1 SGHRS, CDR2 YFSETQ. The CDR3 spans 14 residues. Trimming removed 4 bases from V and 7 bases from J; junction bases left unmatched: 10. CDR3 residues: CASSAGQTFDEAFF. CDR3 in DNA: TGCGCCAGCAGCGCGGGACAGACGTTTGATGAAGCTTTCTTT.

V is TRBV5-6 and J is TRBJ1-2; D gene unclear. Germline loops: CDR1 SGHDT, CDR2 YYEEEE. This CDR3 is 14 amino acids long. Trimming shortened V by 1 base and J by 2 bases, and 9 bases separated the two germline ends. This CDR3 reads CASSLKRLNYGYTF. CDR3 nucleotide sequence: TGTGCCAGCAGCTTGAAACGACTAAACTATGGCTACACCTTC.

The chain employs TRBV4-1 and TRBJ1-1, with unresolved D. V lost 1 base to trimming and J lost 0 bases, with 6 bases between them. Germline V gene lookup returns CDR1 MGHRA and CDR2 YSYEKL. The CDR3 runs 14 residues. CDR3: CASSQGPVNTEAFF. CDR3 coding DNA: TGCGCCAGCAGCCAAGGTCCCGTGAACACTGAAGCTTTCTTT.

This clone has a single count. The J gene is TRBJ1-1, the V gene TRBV11-2; 7 positions match TRBD1. The CDR3 loop spans 18 amino acids. Trimming cost V 5 bases and J 4 bases; bases outside gene matches: 19. Germline CDR1 reads SGHAT; CDR2 reads FQNNGV. The CDR3 DNA sequence: TGTGCCAGCAGCCCAGCCGAGACAGGGAGTTGGTGGGGCACTGAAGCTTTCTTT. Its translation is CASSPAETGSWWGTEAFF.